The 18 T cell receptor beta chains presented below share a single source sample, sequenced in a study of T cells after yellow fever vaccination. TCRdb passed the 5' RACE reads through MiXCR, listing each CDR3 protein once. The data show more than 450,000 distinct CDR3 sequences, about a fifth seen once. Here the sequenced sample was PBMCs, taken around 3 weeks after the first yellow fever vaccination. Receptor source: a man aged 18 to 30 who received the YFV17D yellow fever vaccine.

The rearrangement uses TRBV12-3 or TRBV12-4 and TRBJ2-7; 10 positions match TRBD2. The junction had 9 bases not matched to a gene; V was cut back by 3 bases and J by 1 base. The CDR3 runs 17 residues. The CDR3 DNA reads TGTGCCAGCAGTTTTACCTTCGGGACTAGCGAGTCCTACGAGCAGTACTTC. This sequence encodes CASSFTFGTSESYEQYF.

This clonotype showed up just a few times. The rearrangement links TRBV7-9 to TRBJ2-1; maybe TRBD2 (5 bases). The CDR3 consists of 13 residues. Deletions cut 4 bases from V and 9 bases from J, with 13 bases between. Germline V gene lookup returns CDR1 SEHNR and CDR2 FQNEAQ (reference sequence). CDR3 coding DNA: TGTGCCAGCAGCTCACAAGGGAGTCCTGAGCAGTTCTTC. This sequence encodes CASSSQGSPEQFF.

This clonotype was counted once. The V gene is TRBV24-1, the J gene TRBJ2-3, with D possibly being TRBD2 (5 bases). From germline, CDR1 is KGHDR and CDR2 SFDVKD. The CDR3 is 14 amino acids. Trimming cost V 3 bases and J 3 bases, with 9 bases left between them. The CDR3 loop is CATSDPRLTDTQYF. In DNA, the CDR3 is TGTGCCACCAGTGATCCGCGACTAACAGATACGCAGTATTTT.

This clonotype was observed many times. The chain is built from TRBV7-9 and TRBJ2-2; weak D call: TRBD1 (5 bases). CDR3 size: 15 residues. The germline V and J ends were trimmed by 5 bases and 5 bases, with 15 bases remaining between them. From germline, CDR1 is SEHNR and CDR2 FQNEAQ (reference sequence). The CDR3 bases are TGTGCCAGCAGCCCGCTGACCCAGGGAACCGGGGAGCTGTTTTTT. This encodes CASSPLTQGTGELFF. The full variable domain, rest sourced from reference TRBV7-9 and TRBJ2-2, is DTGVSQNPRHKITKRGQNVTFRCDPISEHNRLYWYRQTLGQGPEFLTYFQNEAQLEKSRLLSDRFSAERPKGSFSTLEIQRTEQGDSAMYLCASSPLTQGTGELFFGEGSRLTVL.

This clonotype was counted only a few times. The chain has TRBV29-1 and TRBJ2-2, with D perhaps TRBD1 (6 bases). Trimming took off 6 bases at V and 2 bases at J, with 16 bases between the two ends. The CDR3 extends over 15 amino acids. Germline-derived CDR1 and CDR2 are SQVTM and ANQGSEA. The DNA of the CDR3 is TGCAGCGTCCGTTCGGACAGACTTAACACCGGGGAGCTGTTTTTT. Residues: CSVRSDRLNTGELFF.

The CDR3 sequence: CASSRGTSNTEAFF. The CDR3 nucleotides are TGTGCCAGCAGCCGCGGGACATCGAACACTGAAGCTTTCTTT. The J gene is TRBJ1-1, the V gene TRBV6-1, with D possibly being TRBD1 (6 bases). Trimming left V 6 bases short and J 1 base short, with 12 bases between. CDR1 is MNHNS and CDR2 is SASEGT in the germline V gene. The CDR3 has 14 residues.

This chain uses TRBV4-2 with TRBJ1-6; 9 nucleotides align to TRBD1. Looked up from germline, CDR1 is LGHNA and CDR2 is YNFKEQ. The CDR3 is made up of 16 amino acids. Trimming cost V 3 bases and J 8 bases; bases outside gene matches: 8. The CDR3 loop reads CASSHSWTGEDSPLHF. Here the CDR3 DNA reads TGTGCCAGCAGCCACTCCTGGACAGGGGAGGATTCACCCCTCCACTTT.

The chain has TRBV6-1 and TRBJ2-5; 8 nucleotides align to TRBD2. The V segment lost 6 bases and the J segment 5 bases; nucleotides outside the gene matches: 14. Germline CDR1 reads MNHNS; CDR2 reads SASEGT. The CDR3 is 16 residues long. CDR3 amino acids: CASRGGIAGFAETQYF. Here the CDR3 DNA reads TGTGCCAGCAGGGGGGGAATAGCGGGATTCGCCGAGACCCAGTACTTC.

This clonotype has a handful of counts. CDR3 loop: CASSPLQGVAKNIQYF. CDR3 DNA: TGTGCCAGCAGCCCCCTACAGGGGGTAGCCAAAAACATTCAGTACTTC. The gene calls are TRBV7-9 and TRBJ2-4; 8 nucleotides line up with TRBD1. Per germline, CDR1 SEHNR and CDR2 FQNEAQ (reference sequence). Trimming removed 5 bases from V and 0 bases from J; junction bases left unmatched: 6. The CDR3 runs to 16 residues.

This clonotype was observed a few times. The rearrangement uses TRBV3-1 and TRBJ1-1; D not resolved. From germline, CDR1 is LGHDT and CDR2 YNNKEL (reference sequence). V shed 1 base and J shed 4 bases, with 7 bases lying between them. The CDR3 spans 13 residues. As DNA, the CDR3 is TGTGCCAGCAGCCAAGGCCAGAGCACTGAAGCTTTCTTT. Amino acid sequence: CASSQGQSTEAFF.

This clonotype has more than one count but fewer than ten. The rearrangement uses TRBV12-1 and TRBJ2-7; the table's D call, TRBD1, was not checked against the DNA. TRBV12-1 is deemed a pseudogene. The CDR3 consists of 15 residues. In DNA form, the CDR3 reads TGTGCCAGCCCTACCCGGACAGATACTTCCTCGGGGCAGTACGTC. Translation: CASPTRTDTSSGQYV.

This sequence joins TRBV18 and TRBJ2-2, with D perhaps TRBD1 (5 bases). CDR3 length: 16 residues. CDR1 and CDR2 from the germline V gene are KGHSH and LQKENI. Trimming left V 3 bases short and J 3 bases short, with 14 bases between. The CDR3 nucleotides read TGTGCCAGCTCACCGTTGGACACCCATGACACCGGGGAGCTGTTTTTT. It translates to CASSPLDTHDTGELFF. Looking up the rest from reference TRBV18 and TRBJ2-2 gives the full variable domain: NAGVMQNPRHLVRRRGQEARLRCSPMKGHSHVYWYRQLPEEGLKFMVYLQKENIIDESGMPKERFSAEFPKEGPSILRIQQVVRGDSAAYFCASSPLDTHDTGELFFGEGSRLTVL.

This clonotype was detected a few times. The junction differs from germline at one of its ends, possibly a read error. This chain uses TRBV18 with TRBJ1-6; 8 positions match TRBD1. Germline-derived CDR1 and CDR2 are KGHSH and LQKENI. This CDR3 has 14 residues. The CDR3 DNA is TGTGCCAGCTCACCATATCAGGGGGCTTCAGCCCTCCACTTT. Translation gives CASSPYQGASALHF.

The rearrangement joins TRBV11-1 to TRBJ2-7; the D gene could be TRBD1 or TRBD2 (5 bases each). The CDR3 runs 14 residues. Trimming shortened V by 5 bases and J by 2 bases, and 13 bases separated the two germline ends. The germline gives CDR1 SGHAT, CDR2 FQDESV (reference sequence). CDR3: CASSRDLGTYEQYF. The CDR3 coding sequence is TGTGCCAGCAGCCGGGACCTCGGGACCTACGAGCAGTACTTC. Complete variable domain (other parts from reference TRBV11-1 and TRBJ2-7): EAEVAQSPRYKITEKSQAVAFWCDPISGHATLYWYRQILGQGPELLVQFQDESVVDDSQLPKDRFSAERLKGVDSTLKIQPAELGDSAMYLCASSRDLGTYEQYFGPGTRLTVT.

The J gene is TRBJ2-3, the V gene TRBV6-4, with 15 positions matching TRBD2. V was clipped by 0 bases and J by 6 bases; unmatched bases: 1. Looked up from germline, CDR1 is MRHNA and CDR2 is SNTAGT. This CDR3 has 16 amino acids. The DNA of the CDR3 is TGTGCCAGCAGTGACTCCGGGACTAGCGGGGGGGATACGCAGTATTTT. Its translation is CASSDSGTSGGDTQYF.

The rearrangement uses TRBV29-1 and TRBJ1-5; D gene ambiguous. Looked up from germline, CDR1 is SQVTM and CDR2 is ANQGSEA. CDR3 length equals 12 residues. V was clipped by 4 bases and J by 3 bases, with 7 bases between them. In DNA form, the CDR3 reads TGCAGCGTTGCCCCCGACAATCAGCCCCAGCATTTT. It codes for CSVAPDNQPQHF.

In regard to this clonotype: One end of the junction is discordant with germline, which a read error may explain. The rearrangement uses TRBV7-9 and TRBJ2-4, with no clear D. Germline V lookup: CDR1 SEHNR, CDR2 FQNEAQ (reference sequence). This CDR3 is built from 11 residues. This CDR3 reads CASTEKGPKNF. In DNA, the CDR3 is TGTGCCAGCACCGAAAAGGGCCCGAAAAACTTC.

The chain combines TRBV6-2 or TRBV6-3 with TRBJ2-3; unclear D gene. Germline values: CDR1 MNHEY, CDR2 SVGEGT. This CDR3 region has 15 residues. V was pared by 0 bases and J by 3 bases, with 10 bases between. CDR3 nucleotide sequence: TGTGCCAGCAGTTACTCTTTCACACAGACAGATACGCAGTATTTT. Its translation is CASSYSFTQTDTQYF.